This record looks at one T cell receptor beta chain sequence and its context. This CDR3 is 16 amino acids long. The germline V gene encodes CDR1 LGHNA and CDR2 YNFKEQ. Trimming stripped 0 bases from V and 4 bases from J, with 12 bases between. The library protocol tagged individual cDNA molecules with unique molecular identifiers. MiXCR, run by TCRdb on the 5' RACE reads, gives a single entry per CDR3 protein. The sample holds tens of thousands of distinct CDR3 sequences, roughly 12% seen once. This sample stems from a study of early T cells in non-severe SARS-CoV-2 infection. Study-level information: Sequencing input comprised bulk RNA from unsorted whole blood; chain pairing was not available.

This clonotype was obtained from an adult who was a healthcare worker with PCR-confirmed SARS-CoV-2 infection or an uninfected control (not recorded which). The chain recombines TRBV4-2 with TRBJ2-2, with no clear D. Sequencing was done on a sample of whole blood. In nucleotides, the CDR3 is TGTGCCAGCAGCCAAGAAAGGCAGGCGGCCACCGGGGAGCTGTTTTTT. Encoded protein: CASSQERQAATGELFF.